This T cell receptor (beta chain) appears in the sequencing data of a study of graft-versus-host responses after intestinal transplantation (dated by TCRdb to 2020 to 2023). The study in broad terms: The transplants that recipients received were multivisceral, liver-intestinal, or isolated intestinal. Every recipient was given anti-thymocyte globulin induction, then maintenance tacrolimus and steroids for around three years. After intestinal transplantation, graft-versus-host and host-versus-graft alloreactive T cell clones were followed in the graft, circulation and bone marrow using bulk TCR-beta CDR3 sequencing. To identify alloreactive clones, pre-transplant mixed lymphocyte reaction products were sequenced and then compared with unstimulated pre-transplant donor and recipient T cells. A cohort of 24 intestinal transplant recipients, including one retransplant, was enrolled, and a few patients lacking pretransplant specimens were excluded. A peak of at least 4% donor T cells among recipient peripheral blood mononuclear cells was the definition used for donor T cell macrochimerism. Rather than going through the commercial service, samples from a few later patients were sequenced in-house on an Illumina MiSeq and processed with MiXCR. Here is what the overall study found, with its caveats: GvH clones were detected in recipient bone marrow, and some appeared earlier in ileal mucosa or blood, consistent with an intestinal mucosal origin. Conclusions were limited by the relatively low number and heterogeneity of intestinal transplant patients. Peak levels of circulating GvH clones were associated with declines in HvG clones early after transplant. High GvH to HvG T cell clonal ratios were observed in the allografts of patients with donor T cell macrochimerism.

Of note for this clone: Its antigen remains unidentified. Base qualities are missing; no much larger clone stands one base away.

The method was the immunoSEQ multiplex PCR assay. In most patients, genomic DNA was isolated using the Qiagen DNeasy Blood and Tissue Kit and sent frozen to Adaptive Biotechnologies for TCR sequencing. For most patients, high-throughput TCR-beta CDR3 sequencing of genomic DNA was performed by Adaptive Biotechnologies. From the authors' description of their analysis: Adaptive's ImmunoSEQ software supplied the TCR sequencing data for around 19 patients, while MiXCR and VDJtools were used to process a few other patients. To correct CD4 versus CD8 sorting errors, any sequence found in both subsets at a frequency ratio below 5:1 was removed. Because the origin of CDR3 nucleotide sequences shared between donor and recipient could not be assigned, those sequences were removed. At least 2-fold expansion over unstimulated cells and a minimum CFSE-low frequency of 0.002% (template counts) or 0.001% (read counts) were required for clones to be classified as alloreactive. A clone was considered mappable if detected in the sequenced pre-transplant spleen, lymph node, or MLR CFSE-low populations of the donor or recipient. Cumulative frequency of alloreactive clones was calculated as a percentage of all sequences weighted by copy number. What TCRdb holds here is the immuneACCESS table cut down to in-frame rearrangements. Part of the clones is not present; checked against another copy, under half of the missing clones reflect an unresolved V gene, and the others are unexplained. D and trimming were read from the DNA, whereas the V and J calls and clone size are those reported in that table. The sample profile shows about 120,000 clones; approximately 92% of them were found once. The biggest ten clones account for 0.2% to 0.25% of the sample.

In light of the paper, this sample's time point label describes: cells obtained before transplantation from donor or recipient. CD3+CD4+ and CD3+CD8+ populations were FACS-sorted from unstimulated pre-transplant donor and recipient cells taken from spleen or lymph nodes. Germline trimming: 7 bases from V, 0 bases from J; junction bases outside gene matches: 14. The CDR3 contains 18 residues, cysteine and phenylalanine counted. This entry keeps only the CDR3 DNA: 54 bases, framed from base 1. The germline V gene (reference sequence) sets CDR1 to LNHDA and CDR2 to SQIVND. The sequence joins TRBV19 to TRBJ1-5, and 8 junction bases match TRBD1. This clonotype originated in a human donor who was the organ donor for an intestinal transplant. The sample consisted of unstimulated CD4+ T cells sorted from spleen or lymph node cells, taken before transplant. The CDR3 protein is CASTPSGTGSYSNQPQHF. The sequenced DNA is TGTGCCAGTACCCCCTCCGGGACAGGATCTTATAGCAATCAGCCCCAGCATTTT. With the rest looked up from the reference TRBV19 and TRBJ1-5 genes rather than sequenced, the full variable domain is DGGITQSPKYLFRKEGQNVTLSCEQNLNHDAMYWYRQDPGQGLRLIYYSQIVNDFQKGDIAEGYSVSREKKESFPLTVTSAQKNPTAFYLCASTPSGTGSYSNQPQHFGDGTRLSIL.